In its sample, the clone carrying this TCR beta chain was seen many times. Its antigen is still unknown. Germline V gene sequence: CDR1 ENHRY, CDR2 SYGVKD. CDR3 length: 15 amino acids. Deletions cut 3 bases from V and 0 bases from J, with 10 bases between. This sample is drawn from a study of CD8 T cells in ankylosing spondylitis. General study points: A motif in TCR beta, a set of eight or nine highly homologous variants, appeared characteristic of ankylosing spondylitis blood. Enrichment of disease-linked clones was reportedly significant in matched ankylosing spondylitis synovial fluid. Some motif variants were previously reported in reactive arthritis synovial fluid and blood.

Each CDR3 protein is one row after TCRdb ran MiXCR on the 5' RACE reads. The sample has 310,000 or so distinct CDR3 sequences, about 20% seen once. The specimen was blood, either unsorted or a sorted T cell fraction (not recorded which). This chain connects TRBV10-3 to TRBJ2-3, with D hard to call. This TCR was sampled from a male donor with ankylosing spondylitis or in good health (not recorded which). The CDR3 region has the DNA TGTGCCATCAGTGAAAAACGCGCCAGCACAGATACGCAGTATTTT. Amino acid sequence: CAISEKRASTDTQYF.